This T cell receptor beta chain was found in a study of T cells in Graves' hyperthyroidism and ophthalmopathy. Overall study findings and caveats: Researchers found most expanded thyroid clonotypes above 0.001 in blood as well.

CDR1 SGHAT and CDR2 FQNNGV come from the germline V gene. Trimming took 5 bases from V and 11 from J; bases not matched to a gene: 15. The length of the CDR3 is 16 residues. In its sample, this clonotype was seen once. What it binds is not known. Amplified regions were TCR beta CDR3 sequences from RNA transcripts. Using the HTBI primer set, a first-round RT-PCR was run on the TCR CDR3. Via MiXCR, TCRdb re-called the multiplex PCR reads, giving one row per CDR3 protein. Here the sample spans 20,000 to 30,000 distinct CDR3 sequences, approximately 46% being singletons. The specimen sequenced was blood. This TCR derives from a woman aged 25 to 39 with Graves' hyperthyroidism. The gene calls are TRBV11-2 and TRBJ2-3, with 11 nucleotides matching TRBD2. The CDR3 loop is CASSPRLAGSGNEQYF. The CDR3 nucleotides read TGTGCCAGCAGCCCCCGACTAGCGGGATCAGGGAATGAGCAGTATTTT.